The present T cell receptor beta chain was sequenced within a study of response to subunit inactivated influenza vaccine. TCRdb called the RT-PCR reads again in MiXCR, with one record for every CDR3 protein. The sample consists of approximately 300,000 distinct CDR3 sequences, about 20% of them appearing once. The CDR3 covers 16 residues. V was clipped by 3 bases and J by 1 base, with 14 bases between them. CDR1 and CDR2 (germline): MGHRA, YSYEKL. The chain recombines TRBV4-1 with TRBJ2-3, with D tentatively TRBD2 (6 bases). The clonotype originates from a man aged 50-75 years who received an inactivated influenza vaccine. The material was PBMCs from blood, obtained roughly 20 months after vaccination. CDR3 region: CASSHGRSGGTDTQYF. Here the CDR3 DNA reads TGCGCCAGCAGCCACGGTCGATCGGGGGGCACAGATACGCAGTATTTT.